The rows below give T cell receptor beta chains drawn from one sample of a study of blood T cell repertoires in COVID-19. Clones were read by immunoSEQ multiplex PCR, and TCRdb kept only the in-frame ones, dropping some. The table includes roughly 68,000 clones, less than 85% detected once. The sample comprised peripheral blood. The receptors come from a woman of 80 years or more with acute or convalescent COVID-19. CDR3s include the opening cysteine and the closing phenylalanine or tryptophan. Fields, in order: V gene, clone size, D gene, J gene, CDR3 DNA, CDR3 protein. D genes are given only for firm matches. The size field is filled for only some rows; it gives once, few, many or a size class.

>TRBV3-1/TRBV3-2|.|.|TRBJ2-2
TGTGCCAGCAGCCAGGACAGAGCGAACACCGGGGAGCTGTTTTTT
CASSQDRANTGELFF
>TRBV13|.|.|TRBJ2-7
TGTGCCAGCAGCCCAAAAGGACTGGCGAATATTGAGCAGTACTTC
CASSPKGLANIEQYF
>TRBV14|.|.|TRBJ2-7
TGTGCCAGCAGCCCGGACAGTACCGTGCGCTACGAGCAGTACTTC
CASSPDSTVRYEQYF
>TRBV27|.|.|TRBJ2-6
TGTGCCAGCAGTCTAGGCAGCCCTTACTCTGGGGCCAACGTCCTGACTTTC
CASSLGSPYSGANVLTF
>TRBV24-1|.|.|TRBJ2-1
TGTGCCACCAGTGCCCCAGGGGGACTGGGTGAGCAGTTCTTC
CATSAPGGLGEQFF
>TRBV21-1|.|.|TRBJ2-6
TGTGCCAGCGGGGGACAGGGGACTGGGGCCAACGTCCTGACTTTC
CASGGQGTGANVLTF
>TRBV5-1|few|.|TRBJ1-1
TGCGCCAGCAGCGAAGCCGCCGGGACTCCCACTGAAGCTTTCTTT
CASSEAAGTPTEAFF
>TRBV27|.|.|TRBJ2-7
TGTGCCAGCAGTTTTGGCAGATCCTACGAGCAGTACTTC
CASSFGRSYEQYF
>TRBV19|.|TRBD2|TRBJ2-1
TGTGCCAGTAGCCCCCCCCGAGCGGGGGCAAATGAGCAGTTCTTC
CASSPPRAGANEQFF
>TRBV12-5|.|.|TRBJ1-3
TGTGCTAGTGCTAACAGTGGGGGAAACACCATATATTTT
CASANSGGNTIYF